The entry below gives a single TCR beta chain sequence along with its context. These data come from a study of blood T cell repertoires in COVID-19. Turning to the study itself: Specimens from acute and convalescent COVID-19 originated in the United States, Italy and Spain. In each case, the material was cDNA or gDNA derived from T cells, B-cell-depleted T cells, or PBMCs.

The CDR3 loop spans 17 amino acids. Germline lookup yields CDR1 LNHDA and CDR2 SQIVND (reference sequence). Trimming took 5 bases from V and 7 from J; bases not matched to a gene: 14. Enrolment of Seattle patients took place during active infection, and they were followed longitudinally. Original methodology: Amplification with reference gene primers provided the estimates of nucleated cell counts. The data were produced by immunoSEQ multiplex PCR, yet TCRdb's version contains in-frame clones alone and is incomplete. V, J and clone size derive from that table, while D and trimming were established from the DNA sequence. The sample yields over 450,000 clones, roughly 89% seen once.

The chain uses TRBV19 and TRBJ1-4, with 9 bases fitting TRBD1. Sequenced input: peripheral blood. The TCR originated in a woman in her forties or fifties with COVID-19, enrolled during active disease. CDR3 amino acids: CASSPTRDGTGTEKLFF. In DNA, the CDR3 is TGTGCCAGTAGTCCTACCCGCGACGGGACAGGGACTGAAAAACTGTTTTTT.